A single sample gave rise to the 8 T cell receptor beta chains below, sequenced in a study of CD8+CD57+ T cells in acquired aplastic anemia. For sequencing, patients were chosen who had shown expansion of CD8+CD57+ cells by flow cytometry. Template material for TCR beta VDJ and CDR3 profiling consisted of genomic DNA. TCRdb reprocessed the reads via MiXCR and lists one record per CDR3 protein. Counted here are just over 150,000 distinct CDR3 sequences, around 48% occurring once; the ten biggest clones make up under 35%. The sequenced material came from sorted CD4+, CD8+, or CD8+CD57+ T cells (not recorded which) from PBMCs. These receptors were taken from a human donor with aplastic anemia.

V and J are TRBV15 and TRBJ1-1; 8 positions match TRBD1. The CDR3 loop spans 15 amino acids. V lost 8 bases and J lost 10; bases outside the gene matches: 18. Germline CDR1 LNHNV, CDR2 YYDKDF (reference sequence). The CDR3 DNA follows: TGTGCCACCGGATCCACGCGGACAGGGAAAATTTCAGCTTTCTTT. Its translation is CATGSTRTGKISAFF.

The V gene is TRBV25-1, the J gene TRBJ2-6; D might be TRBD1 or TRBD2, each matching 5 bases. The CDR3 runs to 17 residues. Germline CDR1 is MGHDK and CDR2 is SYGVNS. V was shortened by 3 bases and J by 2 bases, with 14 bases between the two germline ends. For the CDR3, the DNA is TGTGCCAGCAGTGAGTTAGAGGGCAGGGCTGGGGCCAACGTCCTGACTTTC. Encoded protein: CASSELEGRAGANVLTF.

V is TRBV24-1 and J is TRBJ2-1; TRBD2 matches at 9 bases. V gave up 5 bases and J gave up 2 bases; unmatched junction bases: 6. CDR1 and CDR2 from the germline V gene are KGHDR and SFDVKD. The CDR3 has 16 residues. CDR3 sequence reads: CATSATSGRPYNEQFF. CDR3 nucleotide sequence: TGTGCCACCAGTGCGACTAGCGGCCGACCCTACAATGAGCAGTTCTTC.

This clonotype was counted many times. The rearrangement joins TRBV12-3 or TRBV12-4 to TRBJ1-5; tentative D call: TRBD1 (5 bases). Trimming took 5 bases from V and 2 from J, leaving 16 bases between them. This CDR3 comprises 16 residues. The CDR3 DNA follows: TGTGCCAGCAGTCTCGGGACCGCTAGGGGCAATCAGCCCCAGCATTTT. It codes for CASSLGTARGNQPQHF.

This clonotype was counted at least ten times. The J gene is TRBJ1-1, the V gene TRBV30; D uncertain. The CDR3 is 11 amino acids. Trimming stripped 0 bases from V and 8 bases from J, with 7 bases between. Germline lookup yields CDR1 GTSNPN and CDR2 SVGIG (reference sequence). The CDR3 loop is CAWSVQPEAFF. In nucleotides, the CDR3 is TGTGCCTGGAGTGTACAGCCAGAAGCTTTCTTT.

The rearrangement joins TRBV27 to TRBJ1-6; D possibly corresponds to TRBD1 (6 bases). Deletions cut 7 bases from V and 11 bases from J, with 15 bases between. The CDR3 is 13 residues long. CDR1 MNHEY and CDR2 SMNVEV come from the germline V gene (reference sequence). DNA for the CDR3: TGTGCCAGCACAACAGGGCCCTCGGCACCCCTCCACTTT. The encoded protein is CASTTGPSAPLHF.

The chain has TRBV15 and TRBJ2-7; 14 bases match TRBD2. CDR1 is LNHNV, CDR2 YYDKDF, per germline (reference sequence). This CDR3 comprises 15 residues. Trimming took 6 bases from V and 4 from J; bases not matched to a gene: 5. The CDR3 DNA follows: TGTGCCACCAGTAAAGGGACTAGCGGGAGTTACGAGCAGTACTTC. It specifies CATSKGTSGSYEQYF.

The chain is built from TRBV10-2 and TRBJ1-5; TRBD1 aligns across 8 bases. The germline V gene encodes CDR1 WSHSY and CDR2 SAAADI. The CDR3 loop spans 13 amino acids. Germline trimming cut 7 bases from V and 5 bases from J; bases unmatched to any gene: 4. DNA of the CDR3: TGCGCCAGCACCGGACAGGGTGATCAGCCCCAGCATTTT. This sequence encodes CASTGQGDQPQHF.